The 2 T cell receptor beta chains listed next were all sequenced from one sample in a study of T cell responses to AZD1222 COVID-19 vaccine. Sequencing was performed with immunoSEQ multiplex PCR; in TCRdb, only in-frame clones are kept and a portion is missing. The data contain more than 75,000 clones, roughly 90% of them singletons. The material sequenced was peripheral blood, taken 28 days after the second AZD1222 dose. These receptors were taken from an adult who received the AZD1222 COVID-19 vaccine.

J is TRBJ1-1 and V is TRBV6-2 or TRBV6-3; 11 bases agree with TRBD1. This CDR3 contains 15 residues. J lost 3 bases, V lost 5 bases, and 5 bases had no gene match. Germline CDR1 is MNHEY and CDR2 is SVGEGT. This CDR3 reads CASSRRTGGYTEAFF. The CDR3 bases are TGTGCCAGCAGTCGCCGGACAGGGGGCTACACTGAAGCTTTCTTT.

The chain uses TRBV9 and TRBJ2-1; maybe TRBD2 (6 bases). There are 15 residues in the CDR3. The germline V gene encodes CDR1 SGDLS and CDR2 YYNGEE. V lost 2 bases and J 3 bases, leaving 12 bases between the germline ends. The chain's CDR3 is CASSVEGIDYNEQFF. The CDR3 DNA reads TGTGCCAGCAGCGTGGAGGGGATTGACTACAATGAGCAGTTCTTC.